The clone carrying this TCR beta chain was recorded a few times. Its matching antigen is unknown. MiXCR was run by TCRdb on the RACE reads, yielding one entry per CDR3 protein. Of 95,000 or so distinct CDR3 sequences in the sample, approximately 10% were seen once. The sample is drawn from a study of human T cells and chemical hapten exposure. As for the study in general: Sensitization was performed using 2% DPC on an approximately 2 cm by approximately 2 cm upper inner arm skin site. Doses of diphenylcyclopropenone went to the patients' scalps weekly throughout the roughly 25-week study.

As for time point: patch test 2, 6 weeks after DPC sensitization. Treatment given: therapeutic diphenylcyclopropenone sensitization with weekly scalp DPC. Study-wide findings and caveats: Compared to controls, expanded TCRs made significantly more large clusters of similar CDR3s. The number of TCRs above 1 in 1000 frequency did not change after DPC sensitization.

V lost 1 base and J 5 bases, leaving 14 bases between the germline ends. Looked up from germline, CDR1 is LNHNV and CDR2 is YYDKDF (reference sequence). The CDR3 spans 15 residues. J is TRBJ2-5 and V is TRBV15; a weak D match, TRBD1 (6 bases). The origin of this receptor is a woman in her thirties or forties with alopecia areata. Some clones in this sample may be carry-over from other donors' samples. Sequencing was performed on whole blood, taken in connection with sensitization to the hapten diphenylcyclopropenone (DPC). CDR3 protein: CATSRVQGRWETQYF. CDR3 coding DNA: TGTGCCACCAGCAGAGTCCAGGGGCGTTGGGAGACCCAGTACTTC.